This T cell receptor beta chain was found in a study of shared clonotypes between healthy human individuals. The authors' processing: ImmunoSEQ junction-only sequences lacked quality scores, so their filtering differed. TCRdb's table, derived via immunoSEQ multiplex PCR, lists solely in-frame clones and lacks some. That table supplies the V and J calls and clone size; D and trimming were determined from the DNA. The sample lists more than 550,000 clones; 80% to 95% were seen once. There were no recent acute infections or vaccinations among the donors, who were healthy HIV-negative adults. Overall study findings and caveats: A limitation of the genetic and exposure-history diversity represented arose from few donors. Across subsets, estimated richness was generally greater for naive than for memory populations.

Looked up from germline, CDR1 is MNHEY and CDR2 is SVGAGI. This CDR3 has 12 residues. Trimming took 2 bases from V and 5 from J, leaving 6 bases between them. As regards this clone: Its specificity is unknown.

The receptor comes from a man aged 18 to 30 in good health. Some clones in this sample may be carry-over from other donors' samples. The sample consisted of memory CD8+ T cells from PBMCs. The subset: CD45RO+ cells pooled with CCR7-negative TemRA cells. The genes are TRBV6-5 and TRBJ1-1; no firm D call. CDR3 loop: CASSYAETEAFF. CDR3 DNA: TGTGCCAGCAGTTACGCGGAAACTGAAGCTTTCTTT.